A single T cell receptor beta chain is shown here with its context. What it binds is unknown. Every bit of the isolated RNA underwent reverse transcription, so sequencing read expressed TCRB transcripts. Naive, central memory and regulatory T cell samples averaged about 3.5 million reads. Measured with immunoSEQ multiplex PCR; TCRdb has only the in-frame clones, and not every one. The sample holds a few hundred thousand clones, less than 15% seen once. This specimen comes from a study of beta chain features in type 1 diabetes. Study-wide findings and caveats: Patients with type 1 diabetes carried fewer insertions and had more deletions at their VDJ junctions. Type 1 diabetes patients showed a moderate but significant shortening of TCRB CDR3s in all four CD4+ subsets. cDNA-based sequencing might over-represent cells highly expressing TCR.

The V segment lost 6 bases and the J segment 4 bases; nucleotides outside the gene matches: 5. CDR1 is SQVTM, CDR2 ANQGSEA, per germline. The CDR3 runs to 13 residues. This chain uses TRBV29-1 with TRBJ1-1; 10 bases map to TRBD1. The sequenced sample consisted of naive CD4+ T cells from blood. The TCR sequence derives from a woman in her late teens or twenties with type 1 diabetes. The CDR3 is CSVGDRGPTEAFF. The CDR3 DNA is TGCAGCGTGGGGGACAGGGGCCCCACTGAAGCTTTCTTT.